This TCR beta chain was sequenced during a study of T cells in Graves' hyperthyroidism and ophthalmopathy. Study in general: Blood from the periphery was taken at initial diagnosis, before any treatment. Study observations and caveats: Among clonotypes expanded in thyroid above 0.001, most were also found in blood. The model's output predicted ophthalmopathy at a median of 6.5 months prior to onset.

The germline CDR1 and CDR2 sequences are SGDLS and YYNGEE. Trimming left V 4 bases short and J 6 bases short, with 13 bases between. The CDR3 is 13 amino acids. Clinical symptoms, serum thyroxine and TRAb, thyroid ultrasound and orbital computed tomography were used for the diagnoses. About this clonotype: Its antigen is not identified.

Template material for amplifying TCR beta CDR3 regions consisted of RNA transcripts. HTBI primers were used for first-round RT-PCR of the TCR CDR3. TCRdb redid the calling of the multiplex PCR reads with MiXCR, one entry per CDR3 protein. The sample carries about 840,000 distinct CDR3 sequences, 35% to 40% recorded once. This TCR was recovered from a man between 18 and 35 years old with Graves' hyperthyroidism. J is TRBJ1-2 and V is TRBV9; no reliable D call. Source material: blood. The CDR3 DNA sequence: TGTGCCAGCAGCCAAGGAATAGAGGATGGCTACACCTTC. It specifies CASSQGIEDGYTF. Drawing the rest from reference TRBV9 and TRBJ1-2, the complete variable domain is DSGVTQTPKHLITATGQRVTLRCSPRSGDLSVYWYQQSLDQGLQFLIQYYNGEERAKGNILERFSAQQFPDLHSELNLSSLELGDSALYFCASSQGIEDGYTFGSGTRLTVV.